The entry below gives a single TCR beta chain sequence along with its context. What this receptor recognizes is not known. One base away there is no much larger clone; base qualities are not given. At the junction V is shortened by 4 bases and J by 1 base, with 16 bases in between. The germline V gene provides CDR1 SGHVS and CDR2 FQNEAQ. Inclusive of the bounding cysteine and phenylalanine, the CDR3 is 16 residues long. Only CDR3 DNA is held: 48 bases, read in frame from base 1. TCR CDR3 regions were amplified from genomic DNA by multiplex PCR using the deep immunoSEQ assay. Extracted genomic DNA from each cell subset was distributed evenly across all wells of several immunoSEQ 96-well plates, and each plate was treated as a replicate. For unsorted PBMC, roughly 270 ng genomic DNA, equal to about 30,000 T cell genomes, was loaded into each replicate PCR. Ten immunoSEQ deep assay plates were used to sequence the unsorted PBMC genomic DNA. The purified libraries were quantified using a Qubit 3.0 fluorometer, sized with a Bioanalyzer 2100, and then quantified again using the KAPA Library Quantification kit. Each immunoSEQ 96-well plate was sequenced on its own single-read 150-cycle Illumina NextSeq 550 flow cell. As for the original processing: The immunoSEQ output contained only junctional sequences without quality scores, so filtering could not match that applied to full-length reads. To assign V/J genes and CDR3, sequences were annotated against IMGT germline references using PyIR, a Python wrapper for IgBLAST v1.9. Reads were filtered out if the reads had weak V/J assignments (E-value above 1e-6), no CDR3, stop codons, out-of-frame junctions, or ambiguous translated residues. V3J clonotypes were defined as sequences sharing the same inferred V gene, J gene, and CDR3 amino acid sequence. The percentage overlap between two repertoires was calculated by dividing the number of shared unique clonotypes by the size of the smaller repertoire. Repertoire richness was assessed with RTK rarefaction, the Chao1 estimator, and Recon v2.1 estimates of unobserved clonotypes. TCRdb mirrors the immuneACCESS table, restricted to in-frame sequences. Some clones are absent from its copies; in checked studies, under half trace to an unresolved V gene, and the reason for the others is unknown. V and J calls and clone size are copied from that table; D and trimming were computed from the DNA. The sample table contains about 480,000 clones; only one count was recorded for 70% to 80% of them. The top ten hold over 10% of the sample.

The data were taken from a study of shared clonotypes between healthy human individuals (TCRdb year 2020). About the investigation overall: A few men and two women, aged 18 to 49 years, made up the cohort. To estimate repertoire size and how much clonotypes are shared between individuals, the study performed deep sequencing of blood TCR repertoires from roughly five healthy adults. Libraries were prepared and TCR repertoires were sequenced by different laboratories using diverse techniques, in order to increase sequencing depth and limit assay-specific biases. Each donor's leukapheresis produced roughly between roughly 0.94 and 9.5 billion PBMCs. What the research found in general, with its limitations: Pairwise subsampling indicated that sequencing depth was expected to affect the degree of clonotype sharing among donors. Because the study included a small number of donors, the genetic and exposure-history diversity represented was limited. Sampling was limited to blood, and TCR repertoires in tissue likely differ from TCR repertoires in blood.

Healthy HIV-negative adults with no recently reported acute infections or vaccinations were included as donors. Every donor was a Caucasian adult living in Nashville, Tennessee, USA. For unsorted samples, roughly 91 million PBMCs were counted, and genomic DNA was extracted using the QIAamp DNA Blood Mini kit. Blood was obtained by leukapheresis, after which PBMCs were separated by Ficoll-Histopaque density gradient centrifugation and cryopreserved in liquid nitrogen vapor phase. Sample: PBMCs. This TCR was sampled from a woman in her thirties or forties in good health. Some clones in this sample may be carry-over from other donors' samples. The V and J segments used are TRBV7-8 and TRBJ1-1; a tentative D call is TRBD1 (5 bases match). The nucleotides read TGTGCCAGCAGCTCCCTAGCGGGGCACCAGAACACTGAAGCTTTCTTT. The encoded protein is CASSSLAGHQNTEAFF.